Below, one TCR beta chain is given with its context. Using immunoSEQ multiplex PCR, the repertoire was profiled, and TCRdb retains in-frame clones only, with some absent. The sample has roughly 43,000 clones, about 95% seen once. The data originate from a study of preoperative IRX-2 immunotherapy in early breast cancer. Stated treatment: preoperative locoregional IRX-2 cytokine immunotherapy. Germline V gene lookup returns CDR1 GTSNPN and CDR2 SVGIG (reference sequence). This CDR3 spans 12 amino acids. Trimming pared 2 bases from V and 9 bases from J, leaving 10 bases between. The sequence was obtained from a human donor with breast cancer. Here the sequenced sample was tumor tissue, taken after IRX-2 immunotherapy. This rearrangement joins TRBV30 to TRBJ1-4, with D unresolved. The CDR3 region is CAWSRAGKKLFF. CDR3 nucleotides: TGTGCCTGGAGTAGGGCGGGCAAAAAACTGTTTTTT. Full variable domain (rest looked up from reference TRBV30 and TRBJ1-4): SQTIHQWPATLVQPVGSPLSLECTVEGTSNPNLYWYRQAAGRGLQLLFYSVGIGQISSEVPQNLSASRPQDRQFILSSKKLLLSDSGFYLCAWSRAGKKLFFGSGTQLSVL.